Here is one TCR beta chain with its context. Its antigen is currently not known. Per-base qualities were not stored, and no clone one base away is much larger. CDR1 and CDR2, per the germline V gene (reference sequence), are MNHEY and SMNVEV. The CDR3 sequence holds 16 residues, the cysteine and phenylalanine included. The CDR3 DNA has 48 bases and is translated from base 1. At the junction V is shortened by 3 bases and J by 6 bases; bases outside the gene matches: 10. Sequencing took place on an Illumina NovaSeq 6000. TCRalpha and TCRbeta cDNA libraries were built by 5'RACE with constant-segment primers, adding sample barcodes and unique molecular identifiers. RNA was extracted from every sample with Trizol reagent. Libraries were amplified in two PCR steps, with a second sample barcode and Illumina TruSeq adapters added in the second step. Sequencing of libraries was performed on an Illumina NovaSeq with 2 x 150 bp paired-end reads. In the original analysis: Reads were demultiplexed and collapsed into UMI-guided consensus sequences with migec v1.2.7. Using mixcr v2.1.11, the UMI consensuses were aligned to TRA and TRB V and J templates and assembled into clonotypes. A clonotype was counted as expanded or contracted only if both edgeR and NoisET called the change significant, with noise models trained on biological replicates. For edgeR calls, a false discovery rate-adjusted p below 0.01 and a log2 fold-change threshold of 1 were applied. PCA with hierarchical clustering of max-normalized trajectories of the 1000 most abundant clonotypes was used as exploratory dynamics analysis. The CD4 or CD8 phenotype of responding clones was assigned using the separately sequenced CD4+ and CD8+ repertoires. TCRdb reprocessing: public reads trimmed at Q25 with fastp, clones called with MiXCR, in-frame beta chains kept. Entries are consolidated by CDR3 protein sequence, retaining the most common genes and DNA. What appears here as the V and J calls and clone size reflects TCRdb's work, not the paper's. The sample profile shows approximately 400,000 distinct CDR3 sequences; roughly 26% of them were found once. Of the sample, around 9.5% is held by the ten largest clones.

The sample originates from a study of T-cell memory formation after mild COVID-19 listed by TCRdb under 2021. For the wider study: TCR sequence clusters from the two donors were found to be largely donor specific. Longitudinal TCRalpha and TCRbeta repertoire sequencing tracked T-cell clones expanding and contracting after mild COVID-19 in a couple of donors. The cohort was made up of two young adult volunteers, one female and one male, who were previously healthy. Broad study findings and their caveats: SARS-CoV-2 specificity of the second-wave clones peaking on day 37 was not confirmed. Contracting CD4+ clones were located mainly in the CM and EM memory subsets, whereas CD8+ clones were found to be enriched in EMRA. Only a couple of mild cases were covered by the study, and larger cohorts that include severe cases with pre-infection samples were considered necessary. Balanced CD4/CD8 phenotypes were observed for clones contracting from day 15 to 85, whereas a bias towards CD4+ was observed for a second wave of clones expanding from day 15 to 37. Some responding clones were detected in pre-infection memory, which suggested that pre-existing cross-reactive memory T cells had joined the SARS-CoV-2 response.

Ficoll-Paque density gradient centrifugation was the method used to isolate PBMCs. The sample comprised PBMCs or a T cell subset sorted from them (not recorded which). The rearranged segments are TRBV27 and TRBJ2-7; 11 middle bases align to TRBD1. The receptor's source is an adult woman who had mild COVID-19 (a few samples of this study predate the infection). The sample titles of this study are shuffled in the database, so cell type and time point are left out; the donor was told from shared clones. The CDR3 loop reads CASSFGPGQGGSEQYF. In nucleotides, the sequence is TGTGCCAGCAGTTTCGGACCGGGACAGGGGGGCTCCGAGCAGTACTTC.